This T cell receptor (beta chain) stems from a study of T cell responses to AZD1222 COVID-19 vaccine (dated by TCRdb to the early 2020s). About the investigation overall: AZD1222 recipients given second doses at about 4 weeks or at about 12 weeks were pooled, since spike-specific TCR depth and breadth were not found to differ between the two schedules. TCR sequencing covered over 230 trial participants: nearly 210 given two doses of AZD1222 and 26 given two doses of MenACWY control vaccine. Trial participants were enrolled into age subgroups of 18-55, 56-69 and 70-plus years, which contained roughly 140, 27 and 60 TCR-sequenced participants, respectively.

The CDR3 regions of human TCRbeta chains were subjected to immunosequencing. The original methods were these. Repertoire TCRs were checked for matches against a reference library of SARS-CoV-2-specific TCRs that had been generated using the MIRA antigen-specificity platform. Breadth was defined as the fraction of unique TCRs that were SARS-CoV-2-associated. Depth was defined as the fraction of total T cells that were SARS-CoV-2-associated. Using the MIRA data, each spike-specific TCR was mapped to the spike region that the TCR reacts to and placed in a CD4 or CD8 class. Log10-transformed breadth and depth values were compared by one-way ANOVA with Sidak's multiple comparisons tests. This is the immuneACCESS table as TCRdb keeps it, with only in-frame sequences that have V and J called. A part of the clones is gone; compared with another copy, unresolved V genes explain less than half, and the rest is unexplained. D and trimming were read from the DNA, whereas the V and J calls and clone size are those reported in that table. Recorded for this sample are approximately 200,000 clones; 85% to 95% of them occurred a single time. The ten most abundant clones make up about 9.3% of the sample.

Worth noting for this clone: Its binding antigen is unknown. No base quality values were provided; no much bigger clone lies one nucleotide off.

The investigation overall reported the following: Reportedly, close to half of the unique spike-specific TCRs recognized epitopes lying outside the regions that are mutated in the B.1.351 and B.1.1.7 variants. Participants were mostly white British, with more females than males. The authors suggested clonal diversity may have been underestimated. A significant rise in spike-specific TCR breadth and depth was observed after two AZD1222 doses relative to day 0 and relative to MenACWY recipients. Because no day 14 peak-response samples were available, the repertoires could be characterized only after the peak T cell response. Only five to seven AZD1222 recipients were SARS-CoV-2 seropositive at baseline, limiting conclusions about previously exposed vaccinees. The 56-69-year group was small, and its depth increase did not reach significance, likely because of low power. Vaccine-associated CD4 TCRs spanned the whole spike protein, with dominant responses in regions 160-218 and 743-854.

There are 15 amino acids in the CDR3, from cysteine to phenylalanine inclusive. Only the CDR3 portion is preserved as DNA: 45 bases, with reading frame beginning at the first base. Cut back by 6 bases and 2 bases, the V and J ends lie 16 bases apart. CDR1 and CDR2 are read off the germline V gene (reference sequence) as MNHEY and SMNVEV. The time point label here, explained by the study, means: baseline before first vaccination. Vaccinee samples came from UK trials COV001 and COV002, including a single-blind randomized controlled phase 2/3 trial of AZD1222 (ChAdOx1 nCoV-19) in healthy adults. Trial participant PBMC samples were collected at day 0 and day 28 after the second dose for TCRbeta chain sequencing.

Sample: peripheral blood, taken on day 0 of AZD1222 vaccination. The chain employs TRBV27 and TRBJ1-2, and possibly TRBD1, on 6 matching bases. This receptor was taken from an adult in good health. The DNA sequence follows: TGTGCCAGCAGAAAGGAAGGGGGTACGAACTATGGCTACACCTTC. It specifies CASRKEGGTNYGYTF.